This T cell receptor beta chain came from a study of T cells in women clearing cervical HPV infection. On the study more broadly: Blood came at first lesion visit for cases, post-clearance for controls. HLA type could not be excluded as a confounder. Study outcomes and limitations: CIN3+ cases had significantly higher TCR richness than controls; evenness did not differ.

The CDR3 extends over 15 amino acids. The germline V gene has CDR1 SGHTS and CDR2 YDEGEE. V was shortened by 4 bases and J by 3 bases, with 16 bases between the two germline ends. Notes on this clone: Antigen specificity is unknown. The read ends 3 residues early relative to the CDR3; the germline J gene fills the gap.

TCRdb's copy holds only in-frame clones and misses some; the assay was immunoSEQ multiplex PCR. The sample is made up of some 37,000 clones, and the top ten hold roughly 1.6% of it. J is TRBJ1-1 and V is TRBV5-8, with a weak D call TRBD1 (5 bases). The sequencing sample was made of blood buffy coat. The TCR comes from a woman aged 18-70 years with a cervical HPV16 infection that either progressed to CIN3+ or cleared (not recorded which). CDR3 DNA, as far as it was read: TGTGCCAGCAGCCTTGGCGGGGGGTGGGACACTGAA. Translated, it gives CASSLGGGWDTE. The full-length CDR3 reads as CASSLGGGWDTEAFF.